This T cell receptor beta chain originates from a study of T cell responses to AZD1222 COVID-19 vaccine. General study points: An increase in Spike-specific TCR breadth and depth was observed after two AZD1222 doses. Of spike-specific TCRs, nearly half reportedly target regions left unmutated in variants.

The CDR3 totals 13 residues. From germline, CDR1 is LGHDT and CDR2 YNNKEL (reference sequence). Germline trimming cut 4 bases from V and 5 bases from J; bases unmatched to any gene: 4. The table came from immunoSEQ multiplex PCR; TCRdb's copy has only in-frame clones and leaves some out. The table records 160,000 or so clones, more than 80% of them present only once. Turning to this clone: No antigen is known for it.

The origin of this receptor is an adult in good health. This chain connects TRBV3-1 (or the pseudogene TRBV3-2) to TRBJ2-5; 7 positions agree with TRBD2. The starting material was peripheral blood, obtained on day 0 of AZD1222 vaccination. The CDR3 spells CASSPLASETQYF. In DNA, the CDR3 is TGTGCCAGCAGCCCACTAGCGTCGGAGACCCAGTACTTC.